This TCR beta chain was sequenced for a study of metastatic and nonmetastatic thyroid tumors. Regarding the study as a whole: When malignant thyroid tumors were compared with benign nodules, TCR beta diversity was reportedly significantly higher in the malignant tumors. This held in both blood and tumor samples.

Thyroid surgery took place with no prior treatment in any patient. MiXCR re-clonotyped the PCR reads for TCRdb. Among 50,000 or so clones listed, approximately 20% were seen once. The CDR3 consists of 13 residues. The germline V gene has CDR1 SGHNT and CDR2 YENEEA. Deletions cut 3 bases from V and 0 bases from J, with 4 bases between. The sample holds many counts of this clone. Its specificity is not known. The sequencing sample was made of blood. This chain links TRBV11-3 with TRBJ2-3; the D is unclear. The sequence derives from a male donor with papillary thyroid cancer or a benign thyroid nodule (not recorded which). Some clones in this sample may be carry-over from other donors' samples. The CDR3 bases are TGTGCCAGCAGCTTCAGTAGCACAGATACGCAGTATTTT. Protein product: CASSFSSTDTQYF.